These 25 T cell receptor beta chains were sequenced from one sample in a study of cytomegalovirus exposure and HLA in healthy donors. Researchers ran the PCR with 60 Vbeta and 13 Jbeta primers. Profiled with immunoSEQ multiplex PCR; TCRdb holds only in-frame clones, not every one. The sample holds about 170,000 clones, roughly 85% seen once. The sequencing input was PBMCs. These receptors all stem from a man aged 25 to 40 in good health and CMV-seropositive.

This sequence joins TRBV4-1 and TRBJ2-5; 7 positions match TRBD1. The CDR3 is 13 residues long. Trimming at V came to 5 bases and at J to 3 bases, leaving 3 bases not matched to a gene. Germline-derived CDR1 and CDR2 are MGHRA and YSYEKL. CDR3 DNA: TGCGCCAGCAGCTGGACAGGAGAAGAGACCCAGTACTTC. This translates into CASSWTGEETQYF.

The rearrangement uses TRBV7-9 and TRBJ2-7; 10 bases are shared with TRBD1. The CDR3 contains 13 residues. The V gene end was trimmed by 10 bases and the J gene end by 4 bases; junction bases not matched to a gene: 7. In germline, CDR1 is SEHNR, CDR2 FQNEAQ (reference sequence). The CDR3 protein is CATPGQGGYEQYF. Written as DNA, the CDR3 is TGTGCCACCCCAGGACAGGGGGGATACGAGCAGTACTTC.

This clone was recorded only once. The V gene is TRBV11-3, the J gene TRBJ2-1, with 10 bases fitting TRBD2. V lost 10 bases to trimming and J lost 5 bases; unmatched junction nucleotides: 8. CDR1 and CDR2 (germline): SGHNT, YENEEA. The CDR3 is 14 amino acids. This chain's CDR3 is CATSGLAVNNEQFF. The CDR3 bases are TGTGCCACCTCCGGACTAGCGGTTAACAATGAGCAGTTCTTC.

This clone was seen a few times. The chain carries TRBV6-5 and TRBJ1-3; D unresolved. CDR3 length equals 13 residues. The V end lost 5 bases, the J end lost 0 bases, and 5 bases lay between the germline ends. Germline-derived CDR1 and CDR2 are MNHEY and SVGAGI. The CDR3 DNA sequence: TGTGCCAGCAGTCCCTCCTCTGGAAACACCATATATTTT. Translation: CASSPSSGNTIYF.

V and J are TRBV11-3 and TRBJ2-1; 12 nucleotides align to TRBD2. J was trimmed by 0 bases and V by 8 bases; bases with no gene match: 5. CDR3 size: 16 residues. Germline V gene sequence: CDR1 SGHNT, CDR2 YENEEA. CDR3 sequence (DNA): TGTGCCAGCCTAGCGGGAGGGACGAGCTCCTACAATGAGCAGTTCTTC. Amino acids: CASLAGGTSSYNEQFF.

This rearrangement joins TRBV9 to TRBJ1-5; D gene ambiguous. Germline V gene sequence: CDR1 SGDLS, CDR2 YYNGEE. The CDR3 is 14 amino acids. V shed 2 bases and J shed 5 bases, with 11 bases lying between them. For the CDR3, the DNA is TGTGCCAGCAGCGTGATAGACTCAGATCAGCCCCAGCATTTT. Protein product: CASSVIDSDQPQHF.

V is TRBV7-9 and J is TRBJ2-2; a possible D gene is TRBD1 (6 bases). The germline V gene has CDR1 SEHNR and CDR2 FQNEAQ (reference sequence). This CDR3 contains 12 residues. Trimming removed 5 bases from V and 6 bases from J, with 7 bases in between. The CDR3 reads CASSPGAGELFF. In DNA, the CDR3 is TGTGCCAGCAGCCCAGGGGCCGGGGAGCTGTTTTTT.

The genes are TRBV29-1 and TRBJ1-2; D is uncertain. The V gene's germline CDR1 is SQVTM and CDR2 ANQGSEA. The CDR3 is 11 residues long. V was trimmed by 6 bases and J by 13 bases, leaving 18 bases between them. The CDR3 DNA follows: TGCAGCGTAAGCGCGACGGTGGAGTGCACCTTC. It is translated as CSVSATVECTF. The full variable domain, in which reference TRBV29-1 and TRBJ1-2 provide the parts outside the CDR3, is SAVISQKPSRDICQRGTSLTIQCQVDSQVTMMFWYRQQPGQSLTLIATANQGSEATYESGFVIDKFPISRPNLTFSTLTVSNMSPEDSSIYLCSVSATVECTFGSGTRLTVV.

V is TRBV11-2 and J is TRBJ2-2; tentative D call: TRBD2 (5 bases). Trimming removed 1 base from V and 5 bases from J, with 14 bases in between. This CDR3 region has 16 residues. Germline V gene data show CDR1 as SGHAT and CDR2 as FQNNGV. The CDR3 bases are TGTGCCAGCAGCTTAGTCCCGGGATCGGGGACCGGGGAGCTGTTTTTT. This codes for CASSLVPGSGTGELFF.

The chain uses TRBV7-2 and TRBJ2-1; D is perhaps TRBD1 (6 bases). This CDR3 is built from 14 residues. Germline CDR1 reads SGHTA; CDR2 reads FQGNSA. V lost 5 bases to trimming and J lost 2 bases, with 10 bases between them. Here the CDR3 DNA reads TGTGCCAGCAGCAGAACAGGGACCTACAATGAGCAGTTCTTC. It encodes CASSRTGTYNEQFF.

This chain uses TRBV5-4 with TRBJ1-4; 7 bases match TRBD1. In germline, CDR1 is SGHNT, CDR2 YYREEE (reference sequence). J lost 7 bases, V lost 4 bases, and 7 bases had no gene match. CDR3 length: 14 amino acids. For the CDR3, the DNA is TGTGCCAGCAGCGCCGGAGGGGGCGGTGAAAAACTGTTTTTT. Protein product: CASSAGGGGEKLFF.

CDR3 sequence: CASSQVDGGFTEAFF. In DNA form, the CDR3 reads TGCGCCAGCAGCCAAGTGGACGGCGGGTTCACTGAAGCTTTCTTT. The chain uses TRBV4-1 and TRBJ1-1; no clear D gene. The CDR3 contains 15 residues. In germline, CDR1 is MGHRA, CDR2 YSYEKL. Trimming removed 1 base from V and 4 bases from J, with 13 bases in between.

The sample holds one count of this clone. Other DNA sequences in this sample translate to the same CDR3. The chain couples TRBV5-4 to TRBJ1-1; D perhaps matches TRBD1 (6 bases). The V gene lost 6 bases and the J gene lost 6 bases, with 21 bases spanning the gap. The CDR3 totals 15 residues. In germline, CDR1 is SGHNT, CDR2 YYREEE (reference sequence). The CDR3 loop reads CASTPRGGAISEAFF. Here the CDR3 DNA reads TGTGCCAGCACCCCGCGGGGGGGCGCGATCTCTGAAGCTTTCTTT.

The rearrangement links TRBV9 to TRBJ2-7; D remains ambiguous. The CDR3 is 13 residues long. The V and J ends lost 1 base and 5 bases respectively, with 10 bases between them. CDR1 is SGDLS and CDR2 is YYNGEE in the germline V gene. The CDR3 here is CASSVSEVDEQYF. The CDR3 DNA sequence: TGTGCCAGCAGCGTATCAGAAGTCGACGAGCAGTACTTC.

About this clone: Its ends do not fully match the called genes, so a read error is possible. V gene TRBV7-9 combines with J gene TRBJ2-7; tentatively, D is TRBD1 (6 bases). CDR3 length equals 16 residues. CDR1 and CDR2 from the germline V gene are SEHNR and FQNEAQ (reference sequence). DNA for the CDR3: TGTTCCAGCAGCTTACATGCAGGGGCGAGCTCCTACGAGCAGTACTTC. This gives the protein CSSSLHAGASSYEQYF.

This chain uses TRBV6-5 with TRBJ2-7, with 7 nucleotides matching TRBD1. Per germline, CDR1 MNHEY and CDR2 SVGAGI. The CDR3 loop spans 14 amino acids. The trim removed 7 bases at V and 4 bases at J, leaving 10 bases unmatched. The CDR3 DNA sequence: TGTGCCAGCACTCCCTCGACAGGGCGGTACGAGCAGTACTTC. This gives the protein CASTPSTGRYEQYF.

The gene calls are TRBV7-2 and TRBJ2-2; 8 nucleotides line up with TRBD1. Trimming at V came to 0 bases and at J to 4 bases, leaving 4 bases not matched to a gene. Germline V gene sequence: CDR1 SGHTA, CDR2 FQGNSA. The CDR3 totals 16 residues. CDR3 amino acids: CASSLAQGGITGELFF. The CDR3 DNA follows: TGTGCCAGCAGCTTAGCACAGGGGGGAATCACCGGGGAGCTGTTTTTT.

The rearrangement uses TRBV2 and TRBJ1-2, with D maybe TRBD1 (6 bases). Per germline, CDR1 SNHLY and CDR2 FYNNEI. This CDR3 contains 16 residues. Between the trimmed V and J ends, which lost 6 bases and 5 bases, there was a span of 22 bases. The CDR3 loop is CASRQPYRVRGYGYTF. The CDR3 coding sequence is TGTGCCAGCAGGCAGCCTTACAGGGTGAGGGGATATGGCTACACCTTC.

This clone was recorded only once. The gene calls are TRBV7-9 and TRBJ1-2, with 7 bases aligning to TRBD1. V shed 0 bases and J 8 bases; nucleotides not matched to a gene: 12. The CDR3 has 16 amino acids. Germline-derived CDR1 and CDR2 are SEHNR and FQNEAQ (reference sequence). The CDR3 region has the DNA TGTGCCAGCAGCTTAGCGGGGACAGAAGATTTGGGGGGCTACACCTTC. It codes for CASSLAGTEDLGGYTF.

This clone turned up a few times. This chain links TRBV4-1 with TRBJ1-5, with D maybe TRBD1 (6 bases). The CDR3 has 14 amino acids. Germline CDR1 MGHRA, CDR2 YSYEKL. V lost 5 bases, J lost 3 bases, and 11 bases lay in between. The CDR3, as DNA: TGCGCCAGCAGCGTCACAGGGAACAATCAGCCCCAGCATTTT. This sequence encodes CASSVTGNNQPQHF.

The V call is TRBV5-4, the J call TRBJ1-2, with 9 bases lining up with TRBD1. V trimming: 0 bases; J trimming: 6 bases; junction bases outside the gene matches: 9. In germline, CDR1 is SGHNT, CDR2 YYREEE (reference sequence). This CDR3 is 16 amino acids long. DNA of the CDR3: TGTGCCAGCAGCTTGGGCCCGGGAGGGACAGGGAATGGCTACACCTTC. This translates into CASSLGPGGTGNGYTF. The entire variable domain, with the rest obtained from reference TRBV5-4 and TRBJ1-2, is as follows: ETGVTQSPTHLIKTRGQQVTLRCSSQSGHNTVSWYQQALGQGPQFIFQYYREEENGRGNFPPRFSGLQFPNYSSELNVNALELDDSALYLCASSLGPGGTGNGYTFGSGTRLTVV.

This chain links TRBV6-1 with TRBJ2-7, with D tentatively TRBD2 (6 bases). Germline CDR1 is MNHNS and CDR2 is SASEGT. Trimming stripped 2 bases from V and 6 bases from J, with 14 bases between. CDR3 size: 14 residues. CDR3 residues: CASSEWRGEGEQYV. CDR3 sequence (DNA): TGTGCCAGCAGTGAATGGCGGGGAGAGGGCGAGCAGTACGTC.

The V call is TRBV2, the J call TRBJ2-5, with D possibly TRBD2 on 5 matching bases. Germline V lookup: CDR1 SNHLY, CDR2 FYNNEI. This CDR3 has 14 amino acids. The V end was cut by 2 bases, the J end by 5 bases, with 12 bases between. The CDR3 DNA follows: TGTGCCAGCAGTGAACCCCGGGATTGGGAGACCCAGTACTTC. It specifies CASSEPRDWETQYF.

The chain carries TRBV5-1 and TRBJ2-1, with D maybe TRBD1 (6 bases). The V gene lost 0 bases and the J gene lost 2 bases, with 6 bases spanning the gap. Germline-derived CDR1 and CDR2 are SGHRS and YFSETQ. The CDR3 runs to 14 residues. The CDR3 nucleotides read TGCGCCAGCAGCTTGGACAGGGCCTACAATGAGCAGTTCTTC. Protein: CASSLDRAYNEQFF.

As concerns this clone: Relative to the germline gene, one junction end is altered; a read error may explain this. This CDR3 is CATSEGGGGANALTF. Here the CDR3 DNA reads TGTGCCACCAGCGAAGGGGGCGGGGGGGCCAACGCCCTGACTTTC. The V and J genes are TRBV15 and TRBJ2-6; 9 bases are shared with TRBD2. Germline V gene lookup returns CDR1 LNHNV and CDR2 YYDKDF (reference sequence). The CDR3 has 15 residues. Drawing the rest from reference TRBV15 and TRBJ2-6, the complete variable domain is DAMVIQNPRYQVTQFGKPVTLSCSQTLNHNVMYWYQQKSSQAPKLLFHYYDKDFNNEADTPDNFQSRRPNTSFCFLDIRSPGLGDTAMYLCATSEGGGGANALTFGAGSRLTVL.